Below are 25 T cell receptor beta chains sequenced from a single sample in a study of T-cell reconstitution after alpha-beta-depleted transplantation in children. Preparing the TCRbeta library involved the use of unique molecular identifiers. TCRdb reprocessed the PCR reads with MiXCR, giving one entry per CDR3 protein. The table records a few hundred thousand distinct CDR3 sequences, around 8.9% of them present only once. Sample: PBMCs from the stem cell graft donor, taken from the stem cell graft. Every receptor here comes from a human donor who donated a stem cell graft to a child with SCID.

The gene calls are TRBV27 and TRBJ1-1; a weak D match, TRBD1 (6 bases). Trimming left V 3 bases short and J 5 bases short, with 13 bases between. The CDR3 consists of 14 residues. Germline-derived CDR1 and CDR2 are MNHEY and SMNVEV (reference sequence). CDR3 residues: CASSFRFQGTEAFF. The DNA of the CDR3 is TGTGCCAGCAGTTTCCGTTTTCAGGGGACTGAAGCTTTCTTT.

The rearrangement joins TRBV7-2 to TRBJ2-5, with 11 bases aligning to TRBD2. The V and J ends lost 0 bases and 5 bases, in that order; junction bases with no gene match: 5. Germline-derived CDR1 and CDR2 are SGHTA and FQGNSA. The CDR3 is 16 residues long. The CDR3 DNA reads as TGTGCCAGCAGCTTAGCTAGCGGGGGGGTTGGTGAGACCCAGTACTTC. This gives the protein CASSLASGGVGETQYF.

This clonotype was recorded a few times. This sequence joins TRBV2 and TRBJ1-2; perhaps TRBD1 as D (6 bases). The CDR3 has 14 amino acids. Germline loops: CDR1 SNHLY, CDR2 FYNNEI. The V end lost 3 bases, the J end lost 6 bases, and 14 bases lay between the germline ends. In DNA, the CDR3 is TGTGCCAGCAGTGACGTGGGGGGGGCCCATGGCTACACCTTC. Protein product: CASSDVGGAHGYTF. Variable domain in full (rest from reference TRBV2 and TRBJ1-2): EPEVTQTPSHQVTQMGQEVILRCVPISNHLYFYWYRQILGQKVEFLVSFYNNEISEKSEIFDDQFSVERPDGSNFTLKIRSTKLEDSAMYFCASSDVGGAHGYTFGSGTRLTVV.

The sample holds one count of this clonotype. A junction boundary mismatches the germline segment, possibly from a read error. The chain links TRBV19 to TRBJ2-5; the D is unclear. The CDR3 covers 12 residues. Germline CDR1 reads LNHDA; CDR2 reads SQIVND (reference sequence). This CDR3 is CAGSSSQETQYF. CDR3 DNA: TGTGCCGGTAGCTCCAGTCAAGAGACCCAGTACTTC.

This clonotype has ten or more counts. This chain connects TRBV30 to TRBJ1-3; a possible D gene is TRBD1 (5 bases). The length of the CDR3 is 14 residues. V shed 4 bases and J shed 0 bases, with 10 bases lying between them. CDR1 and CDR2 (germline): GTSNPN, SVGIG (reference sequence). The CDR3 region is CAWTQDISGNTIYF. CDR3 sequence (DNA): TGTGCCTGGACCCAGGACATCTCTGGAAACACCATATATTTT.

This clonotype was found a few times. The J gene is TRBJ1-4, the V gene TRBV19, with 7 bases aligning to TRBD1. The CDR3 contains 14 residues. CDR1 and CDR2 (germline): LNHDA, SQIVND (reference sequence). The junction had 7 bases not matched to a gene; V was cut back by 9 bases and J by 3 bases. CDR3 in amino acids: CAREPGTANEKLFF. CDR3 in DNA: TGTGCCAGAGAACCCGGGACAGCTAATGAAAAACTGTTTTTT.

Note on this clonotype: Its ends do not fully match the called genes, so a read error is possible. This chain links TRBV7-2 with TRBJ1-4, with 12 bases identical to TRBD1. The CDR3 covers 16 residues. Germline CDR1 and CDR2: SGHTA and FQGNSA. CDR3: CGSSSWDRGQNEKLFF. The CDR3 bases are TGTGGCAGCAGCTCCTGGGACAGGGGGCAGAATGAAAAACTGTTTTTT.

This clonotype was recorded at least ten times. The rearrangement links TRBV19 to TRBJ2-7; tentative D call: TRBD2 (6 bases). Germline values: CDR1 LNHDA, CDR2 SQIVND (reference sequence). The CDR3 runs 13 residues. V was cut by 5 bases and J by 3 bases, with 11 bases left in between. The CDR3 reads CASSFGGGYEQYF. The CDR3 DNA follows: TGTGCCAGTAGTTTCGGGGGTGGCTACGAGCAGTACTTC.

The table lists this clonotype with many counts. This chain uses TRBV12-3 or TRBV12-4 with TRBJ1-2, with 10 bases that match TRBD1. Trimming at V came to 5 bases and at J to 8 bases, leaving 11 bases not matched to a gene. The CDR3 length is 15 residues. In DNA, the CDR3 is TGTGCCAGCAGTCTCCGGGACAGGGGAGGCCGGGGCTACACCTTC. Translating it yields CASSLRDRGGRGYTF.

There are many counts of this clonotype. The chain combines TRBV12-3 or TRBV12-4 with TRBJ1-2, with 7 bases fitting TRBD1. V was pared by 7 bases and J by 14 bases, with 13 bases of the junction left unmatched. The CDR3 is 12 residues long. DNA of the CDR3: TGTGCCAGCAAGGAATACTTAACAGGGGCTACCTTC. This encodes CASKEYLTGATF.

The table lists this clonotype with many counts. This sequence joins TRBV4-1 and TRBJ1-4; TRBD1 might be the D (6 bases). Germline-derived CDR1 and CDR2 are MGHRA and YSYEKL. The CDR3 totals 12 residues. With 5 bases removed from V and 11 bases from J, the gap between germline ends came to 12 bases. CDR3 loop: CASSSGETKLFF. In nucleotides, the CDR3 is TGCGCCAGCAGCTCAGGGGAAACGAAACTGTTTTTT.

This clonotype was counted many times. The rearrangement uses TRBV6-1 and TRBJ2-7; no reliable D call. The germline gives CDR1 MNHNS, CDR2 SASEGT. The CDR3 runs to 13 residues. The ends were cut back, 5 bases at V and 2 bases at J, with 10 bases in the middle. The CDR3 loop reads CASSRADTYEQYF. CDR3 nucleotides: TGTGCCAGCAGTAGGGCCGACACCTACGAGCAGTACTTC.

This clonotype was picked up many times. The V call is TRBV3-1, the J call TRBJ2-7; no clear D gene. CDR3 size: 14 residues. CDR1 LGHDT and CDR2 YNNKEL come from the germline V gene (reference sequence). V lost 1 base, J lost 2 bases, and 9 bases lay in between. DNA for the CDR3: TGTGCCAGCAGCCAAGTTCGCCCAACCTACGAGCAGTACTTC. This codes for CASSQVRPTYEQYF.

This clonotype has a count of ten or more. J is TRBJ1-1 and V is TRBV20-1; 7 bases align to TRBD1. This CDR3 spans 11 amino acids. Per germline, CDR1 DFQATT and CDR2 SNEGSKA (reference sequence). The V and J ends lost 5 bases and 7 bases, in that order; junction bases with no gene match: 4. The CDR3 loop is CSASRDSEAFF. The CDR3 DNA follows: TGCAGTGCTTCCCGGGACAGTGAAGCTTTCTTT.

This clonotype showed up many times. The gene calls are TRBV11-2 and TRBJ2-7, with a possible D match to TRBD2 (7 bases). Per germline, CDR1 SGHAT and CDR2 FQNNGV. The CDR3 has 18 amino acids. The germline V and J ends were trimmed by 2 bases and 2 bases, with 22 bases remaining between them. The CDR3 sequence: CASSLLSGGGWDPYEQYF. The CDR3 bases are TGTGCCAGCAGCTTACTATCTGGCGGGGGCTGGGATCCCTACGAGCAGTACTTC.

This clonotype was observed many times. This chain joins TRBV5-1 and TRBJ2-2, with a possible D match to TRBD1 (5 bases). Trimming shortened V by 4 bases and J by 7 bases, and 8 bases separated the two germline ends. Germline CDR1 reads SGHRS; CDR2 reads YFSETQ. The CDR3 spans 12 residues. DNA for the CDR3: TGCGCCAGCAGCCTCCAGGGCGGGGAGCTGTTTTTT. Protein sequence: CASSLQGGELFF. The variable domain in full, with the rest retrieved from reference TRBV5-1 and TRBJ2-2, is KAGVTQTPRYLIKTRGQQVTLSCSPISGHRSVSWYQQTPGQGLQFLFEYFSETQRNKGNFPGRFSGRQFSNSRSEMNVSTLELGDSALYLCASSLQGGELFFGEGSRLTVL.

This clonotype was counted ten times or more. Here the CDR3 DNA reads TGTGCCAGTAACCCACTCGGACAGGGCTCCTACAATGAGCAGTTCTTC. This sequence encodes CASNPLGQGSYNEQFF. This chain joins TRBV19 and TRBJ2-1; 8 positions agree with TRBD1. Germline trimming cut 7 bases from V and 0 bases from J; bases unmatched to any gene: 8. The CDR3 has 16 residues. CDR1 LNHDA and CDR2 SQIVND come from the germline V gene (reference sequence).

The gene calls are TRBV2 and TRBJ1-1, with 7 bases matching TRBD1. V dropped 6 bases and J dropped 6; count of bases not matched to a gene: 7. CDR1 and CDR2 from the germline V gene are SNHLY and FYNNEI. The CDR3 length is 13 residues. CDR3 bases: TGTGCCAGCAGGGGGGGACAGACCGCTGAAGCTTTCTTT. This sequence encodes CASRGGQTAEAFF.

This clonotype was seen repeatedly, ten times or more. The chain couples TRBV5-1 to TRBJ1-1; D possibly corresponds to TRBD1 (5 bases). Trimming left V 2 bases short and J 1 base short, with 24 bases between. The CDR3 is made up of 19 amino acids. The germline CDR1 and CDR2 sequences are SGHRS and YFSETQ. The CDR3 region is CASSLATFDMYRRNTEAFF. The CDR3 coding sequence is TGCGCCAGCAGCTTAGCGACCTTTGACATGTACAGGCGGAACACTGAAGCTTTCTTT.

The CDR3 sequence is CAIWLPGQGGTGELFF. The DNA for the CDR3 is TGTGCCATCTGGCTACCGGGACAGGGGGGCACCGGGGAGCTGTTTTTT. The rearrangement uses TRBV7-9 and TRBJ2-2, with TRBD1 identical over 11 bases. Germline CDR1 is SEHNR and CDR2 is FQNEAQ (reference sequence). Trimming removed 10 bases from V and 4 bases from J; junction bases left unmatched: 11. There are 16 residues in the CDR3.

This clonotype was picked up many times. This chain links TRBV3-1 with TRBJ1-2; D gene uncertain. CDR1 LGHDT and CDR2 YNNKEL come from the germline V gene (reference sequence). This CDR3 has 11 residues. The V gene lost 3 bases and the J gene lost 4 bases, with 3 bases spanning the gap. For the CDR3, the DNA is TGTGCCAGCAGCCAGGGCTATGGCTACACCTTC. This sequence encodes CASSQGYGYTF.

This clonotype appeared a few times. The rearrangement links TRBV11-1 to TRBJ1-4; TRBD1 matches at 11 bases. The CDR3 runs to 19 residues. Trimming removed 4 bases from V and 3 bases from J; junction bases left unmatched: 13. Germline V CDR1 and CDR2: SGHAT, FQDESV (reference sequence). CDR3 coding DNA: TGTGCCAGCAGCTCCACCCGGGACAGGGGGTGGGCGGCTAATGAAAAACTGTTTTTT. Protein sequence: CASSSTRDRGWAANEKLFF. The entire variable domain, with the rest obtained from reference TRBV11-1 and TRBJ1-4, is as follows: EAEVAQSPRYKITEKSQAVAFWCDPISGHATLYWYRQILGQGPELLVQFQDESVVDDSQLPKDRFSAERLKGVDSTLKIQPAELGDSAMYLCASSSTRDRGWAANEKLFFGSGTQLSVL.

This clonotype was counted at least ten times. The chain combines TRBV7-2 with TRBJ1-1; no definite D call. The CDR3 consists of 15 residues. The germline V and J ends were trimmed by 6 bases and 6 bases, with 20 bases remaining between them. The germline V gene encodes CDR1 SGHTA and CDR2 FQGNSA. CDR3 nucleotide sequence: TGTGCCAGCAGGTCCCCCTGGGGAGAGCGGCCTGAAGCTTTCTTT. It encodes CASRSPWGERPEAFF. Full variable domain (missing parts from reference TRBV7-2 and TRBJ1-1): GAGVSQSPSNKVTEKGKDVELRCDPISGHTALYWYRQSLGQGLEFLIYFQGNSAPDKSGLPSDRFSAERTGGSVSTLTIQRTQQEDSAVYLCASRSPWGERPEAFFGQGTRLTVV.

CDR3 sequence: CASSRRGRYYGYTF. In nucleotides, the CDR3 is TGTGCCAGCAGTCGCCGGGGGAGGTACTATGGCTACACCTTC. The chain employs TRBV12-3 or TRBV12-4 and TRBJ1-2, with D tentatively TRBD1 (5 bases). V gave up 5 bases and J gave up 3 bases, with 13 bases separating them. This CDR3 spans 14 amino acids.

The V call is TRBV14, the J call TRBJ1-1, with D perhaps TRBD1 (5 bases). The CDR3 totals 15 residues. V lost 4 bases to trimming and J lost 5 bases, with 17 bases between them. CDR1 and CDR2 (germline): SGHDN, FVKESK. The chain's CDR3 is CASSPLVGGNTEAFF. Here the CDR3 DNA reads TGTGCCAGCAGCCCCCTGGTGGGGGGGAATACTGAAGCTTTCTTT. The full variable domain, completed using reference TRBV14 and TRBJ1-1, is EAGVTQFPSHSVIEKGQTVTLRCDPISGHDNLYWYRRVMGKEIKFLLHFVKESKQDESGMPNNRFLAERTGGTYSTLKVQPAELEDSGVYFCASSPLVGGNTEAFFGQGTRLTVV.